The 2 T cell receptor beta chains below were found in one sample sequenced in a study of cytomegalovirus exposure and HLA in healthy donors. 60 Vbeta and 13 Jbeta primers were used in PCR. Profiling relied on immunoSEQ multiplex PCR, and the TCRdb table lists in-frame clones only, not all of them. The data hold about 110,000 clones, with about three quarters observed a single time. The sample was PBMCs. These receptors were collected from a middle-aged woman in good health and CMV-seropositive.

This sequence joins TRBV7-3 and TRBJ2-1; a weak D match, TRBD2 (5 bases). CDR3 length: 14 residues. Trimming cost V 5 bases and J 6 bases, with 14 bases left between them. From germline, CDR1 is SGHTA and CDR2 FQGTGA. CDR3 protein: CASSLIGELNEQFF. For the CDR3, the DNA is TGTGCCAGCAGCCTCATTGGGGAGCTCAATGAGCAGTTCTTC.

The chain has TRBV2 and TRBJ2-5, with no clear D. V lost 4 bases and J 4 bases, leaving 7 bases between the germline ends. The CDR3 covers 12 residues. The germline CDR1 and CDR2 sequences are SNHLY and FYNNEI. The CDR3 DNA follows: TGTGCCAGCAGTGTTTACGGAGAGACCCAGTACTTC. Translation gives CASSVYGETQYF.